Reported below is one T cell receptor (beta chain). The data derive from a study of T-cell reconstitution after alpha-beta-depleted transplantation in children. V shed 6 bases and J shed 0 bases, with 20 bases lying between them. Germline V gene sequence: CDR1 SQVTM, CDR2 ANQGSEA. The CDR3 sequence is 16 residues long. Molecular barcoding with unique molecular identifiers was used for the TCRbeta library. TCRdb independently ran MiXCR on the PCR reads; one entry per CDR3 protein. The sample has hundreds of thousands of distinct CDR3 sequences, approximately 22% seen once. The V call is TRBV29-1, the J call TRBJ2-5, with unresolved D. This specimen consisted of PBMCs, mostly from graft donor cells, obtained 360 days after TCRalphabeta/CD19-depleted stem cell transplant. This sequence originates from a boy under two years old who had a stem cell transplant for acute myeloid leukemia, so the T cells may come from the graft donor. CDR3 coding DNA: TGCAGCGTCCGGAAGACGGGTTCCTTGTACCAAGAGACCCAGTACTTC. This translates into CSVRKTGSLYQETQYF.